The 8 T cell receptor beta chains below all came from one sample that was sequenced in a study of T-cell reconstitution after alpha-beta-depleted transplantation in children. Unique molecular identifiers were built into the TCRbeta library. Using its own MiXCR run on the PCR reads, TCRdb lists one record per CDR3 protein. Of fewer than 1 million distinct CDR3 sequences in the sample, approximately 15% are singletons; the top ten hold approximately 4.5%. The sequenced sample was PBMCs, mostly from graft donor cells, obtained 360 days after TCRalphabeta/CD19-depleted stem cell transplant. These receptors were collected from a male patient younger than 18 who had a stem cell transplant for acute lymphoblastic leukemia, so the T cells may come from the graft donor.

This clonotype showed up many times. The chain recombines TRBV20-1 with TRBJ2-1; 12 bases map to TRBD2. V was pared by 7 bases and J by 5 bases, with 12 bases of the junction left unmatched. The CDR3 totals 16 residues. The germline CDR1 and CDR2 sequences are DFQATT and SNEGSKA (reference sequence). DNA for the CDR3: TGCAGTGTGACCAGTCTAGCGGGAGGGCCGGACAATGAGCAGTTCTTC. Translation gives CSVTSLAGGPDNEQFF.

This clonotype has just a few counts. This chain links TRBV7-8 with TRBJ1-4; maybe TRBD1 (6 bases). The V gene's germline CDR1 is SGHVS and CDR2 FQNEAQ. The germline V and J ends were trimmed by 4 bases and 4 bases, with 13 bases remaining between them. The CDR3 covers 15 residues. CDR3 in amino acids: CASSSSRGFNEKLFF. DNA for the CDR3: TGTGCCAGCAGCTCGAGTAGGGGGTTTAATGAAAAACTGTTTTTT.

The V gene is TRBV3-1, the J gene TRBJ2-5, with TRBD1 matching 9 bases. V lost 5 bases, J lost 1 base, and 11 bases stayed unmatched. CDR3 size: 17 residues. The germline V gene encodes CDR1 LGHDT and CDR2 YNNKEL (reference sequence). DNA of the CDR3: TGTGCCAGCAGCGCCTTGTACAGGGGGCCTATCCAAGAGACCCAGTACTTC. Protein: CASSALYRGPIQETQYF.

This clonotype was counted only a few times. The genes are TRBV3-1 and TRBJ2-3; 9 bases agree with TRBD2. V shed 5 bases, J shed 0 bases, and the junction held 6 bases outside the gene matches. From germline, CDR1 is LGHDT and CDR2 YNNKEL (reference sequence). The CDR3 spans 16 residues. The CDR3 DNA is TGTGCCAGCAGCGCCCGACTAGCGGAGAGCACAGATACGCAGTATTTT. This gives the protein CASSARLAESTDTQYF.

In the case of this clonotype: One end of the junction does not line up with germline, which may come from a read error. As DNA, the CDR3 is TGTGCCCGCAGTCCCTGGGTTCCTAGGGGAGGTGGGACCTACGAGCAGTACTTC. This gives the protein CARSPWVPRGGGTYEQYF. J is TRBJ2-7 and V is TRBV6-1, with a weak D call TRBD2 (6 bases). The CDR3 loop spans 18 amino acids. Per the germline V gene, CDR1 is MNHNS and CDR2 is SASEGT.

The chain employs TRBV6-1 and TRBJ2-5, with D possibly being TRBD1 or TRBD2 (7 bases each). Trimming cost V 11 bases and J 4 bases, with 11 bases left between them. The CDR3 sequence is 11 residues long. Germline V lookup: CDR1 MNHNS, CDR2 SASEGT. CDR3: CAARGGETQYF. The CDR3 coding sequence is TGTGCCGCCAGGGGGGGAGAGACCCAGTACTTC.

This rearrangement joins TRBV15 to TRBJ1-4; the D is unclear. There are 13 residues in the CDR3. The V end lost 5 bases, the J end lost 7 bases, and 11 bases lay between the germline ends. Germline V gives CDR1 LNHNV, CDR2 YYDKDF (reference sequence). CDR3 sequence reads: CATSGAGSEKLFF. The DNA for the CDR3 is TGTGCCACCAGCGGAGCGGGAAGTGAAAAACTGTTTTTT.

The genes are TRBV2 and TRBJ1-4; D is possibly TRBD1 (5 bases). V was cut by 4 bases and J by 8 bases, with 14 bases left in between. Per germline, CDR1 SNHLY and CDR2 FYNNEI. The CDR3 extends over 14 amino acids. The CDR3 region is CASSVEGLEEKLFF. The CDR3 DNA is TGTGCCAGCAGTGTCGAGGGGTTAGAAGAAAAACTGTTTTTT.